This is a list of T cell receptor beta chains from one sample in a study of T cell responses to AZD1222 COVID-19 vaccine. TCRdb's copy holds only in-frame clones and misses some; the assay was immunoSEQ multiplex PCR. The repertoire holds just over 150,000 clones, 90% to 95% seen once, with approximately 1.4% in the top ten. Sequencing used peripheral blood, obtained 28 days after the second AZD1222 dose. These receptor sequences come from an adult who received the AZD1222 COVID-19 vaccine. Both conserved end residues are part of each CDR3. The D gene is left open where the match is weak. The size entry is marked missing in some rows and otherwise reads once, few, many or a size class.

size: .
V: TRBV11-3
D: TRBD1
J: TRBJ2-7
CDR3: CASSLGPGQGNYEQYF
DNA: TGTGCCAGCAGCTTAGGCCCGGGACAGGGGAACTACGAGCAGTACTTC

size: .
V: TRBV18
D: TRBD1
J: TRBJ2-7
CDR3: CASSPPQGAREQYF
DNA: TGTGCCAGCTCACCACCCCAGGGGGCTCGGGAGCAGTACTTC

size: .
V: TRBV12-3/TRBV12-4
D: TRBD1
J: TRBJ2-1
CDR3: CASTTGVYNEQFF
DNA: TGTGCCAGCACGACAGGGGTCTACAATGAGCAGTTCTTC

size: .
V: TRBV18
D: TRBD1
J: TRBJ1-4
CDR3: CASSPLTDRGHKLFF
DNA: TGTGCCAGCTCACCCCTGACGGACAGGGGGCATAAACTGTTTTTT

size: .
V: TRBV7-9
D: TRBD1
J: TRBJ2-2
CDR3: CASSFLTGDAGELFF
DNA: TGTGCCAGCAGCTTCTTGACAGGGGACGCCGGGGAGCTGTTTTTT

size: .
V: TRBV9
D: .
J: TRBJ2-1
CDR3: CASSSPGGVNEQFF
DNA: TGTGCCAGCAGCTCCCCAGGTGGGGTCAATGAGCAGTTCTTC

size: few
V: TRBV2
D: .
J: TRBJ2-2
CDR3: CASSAGPPANTGELFF
DNA: TGTGCCAGCAGTGCGGGGCCCCCTGCGAACACCGGGGAGCTGTTTTTT

size: .
V: TRBV7-8
D: .
J: TRBJ1-1
CDR3: CASSLGTRREAFF
DNA: TGTGCCAGCAGCTTAGGGACGCGAAGGGAAGCTTTCTTT

size: .
V: TRBV5-4
D: .
J: TRBJ1-2
CDR3: CASKTGGRPANYGYTF
DNA: TGTGCCAGCAAAACGGGGGGGAGGCCCGCTAACTATGGCTACACCTTC

size: .
V: TRBV12-3/TRBV12-4
D: TRBD2
J: TRBJ2-7
CDR3: CASSGLAGYEQYF
DNA: TGTGCCAGCAGTGGACTAGCGGGTTACGAGCAGTACTTC

size: .
V: TRBV7-9
D: TRBD1
J: TRBJ1-2
CDR3: CASSLKAGTGPSGTYGYTF
DNA: TGTGCCAGCAGCCTAAAGGCCGGGACAGGGCCTTCTGGGACCTATGGCTACACCTTC

size: .
V: TRBV5-5
D: TRBD1
J: TRBJ1-6
CDR3: CASSLVPGTDNSPLHF
DNA: TGTGCCAGCAGCTTGGTCCCCGGGACAGATAATTCACCCCTCCACTTT

size: .
V: TRBV11-2
D: .
J: TRBJ2-1
CDR3: CASSPAIIGKSSYNEQFF
DNA: TGTGCCAGCAGCCCCGCTATAATCGGCAAAAGCTCCTACAATGAGCAGTTCTTC

size: .
V: TRBV7-9
D: .
J: TRBJ2-3
CDR3: CASSFLSSTQYF
DNA: TGTGCCAGCAGCTTTTTATCGAGCACGCAGTATTTT

size: .
V: TRBV7-9
D: .
J: TRBJ1-1
CDR3: CASSLASGKWAEAFF
DNA: TGTGCCAGCAGCTTAGCGTCGGGTAAATGGGCTGAAGCTTTCTTT

size: .
V: TRBV28
D: TRBD2
J: TRBJ2-2
CDR3: CASTLGLAGSTGELFF
DNA: TGTGCCAGCACCCTCGGCCTAGCGGGAAGTACCGGGGAGCTGTTTTTT

size: once
V: TRBV19
D: TRBD1
J: TRBJ1-4
CDR3: CASSGGQGGEKLFF
DNA: TGTGCCAGTAGTGGGGGACAGGGGGGCGAAAAACTGTTTTTT

size: .
V: TRBV3-1/TRBV3-2
D: .
J: TRBJ2-2
CDR3: CASSQLRGELFF
DNA: TGTGCCAGCAGCCAATTACGGGGGGAGCTGTTTTTT

size: .
V: TRBV10-3
D: .
J: TRBJ2-7
CDR3: CAISEGGGRTYEQYF
DNA: TGTGCCATCAGTGAAGGTGGCGGGCGGACCTACGAGCAGTACTTC

size: .
V: TRBV5-4
D: .
J: TRBJ1-1
CDR3: CASSLRSNTEAFF
DNA: TGTGCCAGCAGCTTGAGGTCGAACACTGAAGCTTTCTTT

size: .
V: TRBV2
D: TRBD1
J: TRBJ1-5
CDR3: CASSRTGVTNQPQHF
DNA: TGTGCCAGCAGCCGGACAGGGGTTACCAATCAGCCCCAGCATTTT

size: .
V: TRBV5-6
D: .
J: TRBJ1-4
CDR3: CASNLQGLANEKLFF
DNA: TGTGCCAGCAACCTACAGGGTTTAGCTAATGAAAAACTGTTTTTT

size: .
V: TRBV7-9
D: .
J: TRBJ2-4
CDR3: CASSPGVGKNIQYF
DNA: TGTGCCAGCAGCCCCGGTGTGGGCAAAAACATTCAGTACTTC

size: .
V: TRBV9
D: .
J: TRBJ2-2
CDR3: CASSSRPGELFF
DNA: TGTGCCAGCAGCTCAAGACCCGGGGAGCTGTTTTTT

size: .
V: TRBV15
D: .
J: TRBJ1-4
CDR3: CATSRREYEKLFF
DNA: TGTGCCACCAGCCGTCGGGAGTATGAAAAACTGTTTTTT

size: .
V: TRBV5-1
D: .
J: TRBJ1-4
CDR3: CASSPRNTNEKLFF
DNA: TGCGCCAGCAGCCCGAGGAATACCAATGAAAAACTGTTTTTT

size: .
V: TRBV6-5
D: TRBD2
J: TRBJ2-5
CDR3: CASWRAGGGETQYF
DNA: TGTGCCAGCTGGAGAGCGGGGGGTGGAGAGACCCAGTACTTC

size: .
V: TRBV7-9
D: .
J: TRBJ1-6
CDR3: CASSLGGEASPLHF
DNA: TGTGCCAGCAGCTTAGGGGGGGAGGCTTCACCCCTCCACTTT

size: .
V: TRBV19
D: .
J: TRBJ2-4
CDR3: CASSSGAKNIQYF
DNA: TGTGCCAGTAGTAGCGGGGCCAAAAACATTCAGTACTTC

size: .
V: TRBV7-6
D: TRBD1
J: TRBJ1-1
CDR3: CASSQEPWAGQGASTEAFF
DNA: TGTGCCAGCAGCCAAGAACCGTGGGCGGGGCAGGGGGCGTCGACTGAAGCTTTCTTT

size: .
V: TRBV6-1
D: TRBD2
J: TRBJ2-5
CDR3: CASSVGSSGVGETQYF
DNA: TGTGCCAGCAGTGTCGGTTCTAGCGGGGTCGGGGAGACCCAGTACTTC

size: .
V: TRBV15
D: .
J: TRBJ2-3
CDR3: CATRGTATDTQYF
DNA: TGTGCCACCAGAGGGACTGCCACAGATACGCAGTATTTT

size: .
V: TRBV4-1
D: .
J: TRBJ1-1
CDR3: CASSQPAANTEAFF
DNA: TGCGCCAGCAGCCAACCAGCCGCGAACACTGAAGCTTTCTTT

size: once
V: TRBV12-3/TRBV12-4
D: .
J: TRBJ1-2
CDR3: CASSFGAGYGYTF
DNA: .

size: .
V: TRBV15
D: .
J: TRBJ2-7
CDR3: CATSRDNRGPYEQYF
DNA: TGTGCCACCAGCAGAGATAACAGAGGACCCTACGAGCAGTACTTC

size: .
V: TRBV4-2
D: .
J: TRBJ2-7
CDR3: CASSRGTQGTHEQYF
DNA: TGTGCCAGCAGCCGAGGGACCCAAGGAACCCACGAGCAGTACTTC

size: once
V: TRBV11-1
D: TRBD1
J: TRBJ1-1
CDR3: CASSWGTGGTEAFF
DNA: TGTGCCAGCAGCTGGGGGACAGGGGGCACTGAAGCTTTCTTT

size: .
V: TRBV5-6
D: .
J: TRBJ2-1
CDR3: CASSLAGVNEQFF
DNA: TGTGCCAGCAGCTTGGCGGGAGTCAATGAGCAGTTCTTC

size: .
V: TRBV30
D: .
J: TRBJ2-7
CDR3: CAWSSINGGLSYEQYF
DNA: TGTGCCTGGAGTTCAATTAACGGGGGCCTCTCCTACGAGCAGTACTTC

size: few
V: TRBV9
D: .
J: TRBJ2-1
CDR3: CASSVHRGNEQFF
DNA: TGTGCCAGCAGCGTTCATCGCGGCAATGAGCAGTTCTTC

size: .
V: TRBV4-1
D: .
J: TRBJ1-2
CDR3: CASSQERYGYTF
DNA: TGCGCCAGCAGCCAAGAGCGGTATGGCTACACCTTC

size: .
V: TRBV5-5
D: .
J: TRBJ1-1
CDR3: CASSQSGPSNTEAFF
DNA: TGTGCCAGCAGCCAAAGCGGCCCGTCGAACACTGAAGCTTTCTTT

size: .
V: TRBV19
D: .
J: TRBJ1-5
CDR3: CASNEHGYQPQHF
DNA: TGTGCCAGTAATGAACACGGCTATCAGCCCCAGCATTTT

size: .
V: TRBV19
D: .
J: TRBJ2-3
CDR3: CASSISPTDTQYF
DNA: TGTGCCAGTAGTATTAGCCCTACAGATACGCAGTATTTT

size: .
V: TRBV7-2
D: .
J: TRBJ1-2
CDR3: CASSLDRHFLLYGYTF
DNA: TGTGCCAGCAGCTTAGACCGTCACTTCCTACTCTATGGCTACACCTTC

size: .
V: TRBV30
D: TRBD1
J: TRBJ1-5
CDR3: CAVRGRGQPQHF
DNA: TGTGCCGTAAGGGGCAGGGGGCAGCCCCAGCATTTT

size: .
V: TRBV24-1
D: TRBD1
J: TRBJ2-4
CDR3: CATSDSRRQGATKNIQYF
DNA: TGTGCCACCAGTGATTCCCGGCGACAGGGGGCCACCAAAAACATTCAGTACTTC

size: .
V: TRBV7-2
D: TRBD2
J: TRBJ2-2
CDR3: CASSLVRISGVLTGELFF
DNA: TGTGCCAGCAGCTTAGTTCGCATTAGCGGGGTTCTCACCGGGGAGCTGTTTTTT

size: .
V: TRBV5-6
D: .
J: TRBJ1-5
CDR3: CASSPDGNNQPQHF
DNA: TGTGCCAGCAGCCCGGACGGAAACAATCAGCCCCAGCATTTT